The sequence of this T cell receptor (beta chain) was determined in a study of shared clonotypes between healthy human individuals. The study, taken as a whole, reports: Shared across a few donors were 5% to 6% of the naive CD4 clonotypes.

On this clone: What it binds is unknown.

The deep-level immunoSEQ assay was used. Method: immunoSEQ multiplex PCR; TCRdb's copy keeps in-frame clones and lacks some. The sample lists a few million clones, 90% to 95% seen once, with around 0.14% in the top ten. The CDR3 length is 15 residues. Germline V lookup: CDR1 LGHNA, CDR2 YSLEER. Trimming removed 1 base at V and 1 base at J, with 7 bases between. The chain is built from TRBV4-3 and TRBJ1-4; D gene unclear. This TCR was recovered from a man aged 18 to 35 in good health. Sequenced input: naive CD4+ T cells sorted from blood. Subset described: CD45RA+ positively selected. CDR3 loop: CASSQVAGTNEKLFF. As DNA, the CDR3 is TGCGCCAGCAGCCAAGTGGCCGGAACTAATGAAAAACTGTTTTTT.